The TCR beta chain under discussion was sequenced for a study of regulatory T cells in long-lasting Graves disease. General observations from the study: Newly diagnosed patients shared about a thousand public clonotypes; persistent patients shared a few thousand. Study was limited to peripheral blood, excluding thyroid tissue. There was favoring of TRBV28, TRBJ1-2 and TRBJ2-5 in persistent disease.

Both iRepertoire HTBI primers and Arm-PCR of CDR3 regions were used to build the TCR beta libraries. TCRdb reprocessed the multiplex PCR reads with MiXCR, giving one entry per CDR3 protein. The table lists hundreds of thousands of distinct CDR3 sequences, 15% to 20% of them singletons. The time point is: newly diagnosed GD, antithyroid drugs for less than 3 months. Extracted RNA from PBMCs served as the source of the TCR library. Patients with Graves' disease were diagnosed by American Thyroid Association guidelines. This clonotype was counted at least ten times. Its antigen is unknown. CDR1 LNHDA and CDR2 SQIVND come from the germline V gene (reference sequence). The germline V and J ends were trimmed by 5 bases and 0 bases, with 20 bases remaining between them. The CDR3 is made up of 18 amino acids.

This sample comprised peripheral blood mononuclear cells (PBMCs), obtained at new diagnosis, from a patient treated with antithyroid drugs. The rearrangement uses TRBV19 and TRBJ2-1, with D possibly matching TRBD2 (5 bases). This TCR derives from a female donor with Graves disease. The CDR3 sequence: CASSQIGVMGSSYNEQFF. The CDR3 DNA reads as TGTGCCAGTAGTCAAATTGGAGTAATGGGGAGCTCCTACAATGAGCAGTTCTTC.